A selection of T cell receptor beta chains follows, all from one sample in a study of cytomegalovirus exposure and HLA in healthy donors. Libraries were prepared by immunoSEQ multiplex PCR; TCRdb keeps only in-frame clonotypes and omits some of them. The repertoire includes about 97,000 clones, around 73% of them detected once, and around 3.5% sits in the top ten. Sequencing was performed on PBMCs. These receptors were taken from a man between 40 and 49 years old in good health and CMV-seronegative. Both conserved end residues are part of each CDR3. A D gene is named only where the DNA matches it firmly. Not every row has a clone size; where given, it reads once, few, many or a size class.

-,TRBD2,TRBV29-1,TRBJ2-7,CSVVTSGGPHEQYF,TGCAGCGTGGTCACTAGCGGGGGGCCCCACGAGCAGTACTTC
-,TRBD1,TRBV7-2,TRBJ1-1,CASSLRTGGGRAEAFF,TGTGCCAGCAGCCTCAGGACAGGCGGCGGTCGGGCTGAAGCTTTCTTT
-,TRBD1,TRBV2,TRBJ2-1,CASRNRGFGSYNEQFF,TGTGCCAGCAGGAACAGGGGTTTCGGCTCCTACAATGAGCAGTTCTTC
-,-,TRBV6-4,TRBJ2-1,CASKFGVGYNEQFF,TGTGCCAGCAAGTTCGGGGTGGGGTACAATGAGCAGTTCTTC
-,TRBD2,TRBV5-1,TRBJ2-7,CASSWSDGGAYEQYF,TGCGCCAGCAGCTGGTCCGATGGGGGGGCCTACGAGCAGTACTTC
few,TRBD1,TRBV19,TRBJ1-1,CASSIPGGTEAFF,TGTGCCAGTAGTATACCAGGGGGAACTGAAGCTTTCTTT
-,-,TRBV7-8,TRBJ1-1,CAVSAGEPEAFF,TGTGCCGTTAGCGCGGGGGAACCTGAAGCTTTCTTT
once,TRBD1,TRBV14,TRBJ2-5,CASSDTGGWETQYF,TGTGCCAGCAGCGACACAGGGGGCTGGGAGACCCAGTACTTC
-,TRBD1,TRBV2,TRBJ1-1,CASSESTGESEAFF,TGTGCCAGCAGTGAAAGCACAGGGGAATCTGAAGCTTTCTTT
-,TRBD1,TRBV9,TRBJ1-6,CASSVDRGPTPLHF,TGTGCCAGCAGCGTAGACAGGGGGCCCACCCCCCTCCACTTT